The rows below give T cell receptor beta chains drawn from one sample of a study of graft-versus-host responses after intestinal transplantation. TCRdb's copy holds only in-frame clones and misses some; the assay was immunoSEQ multiplex PCR. The sample contains 50,000 to 75,000 clones, roughly 89% of which appear only once. Sequenced here: ileum tissue, sampled around 350 days after transplant. Receptor source: a human patient who received an intestinal transplant, so some T cells may come from the graft donor. Both conserved end residues are part of each CDR3. The D gene is left open where the match is weak. Part of the rows lack a size; the others show once, few, many or a class for expanded clones.

v_gene	abundance	len	d_gene	j_gene	CDR3aa	CDR3nt
TRBV7-9	NA	15	TRBD1	TRBJ1-1	CASSLSGTGDTEAFF	TGTGCCAGCAGCTTATCCGGGACAGGGGACACTGAAGCTTTCTTT
TRBV15	NA	14	NA	TRBJ2-7	CATSIGHLSYEQYF	TGTGCCACCAGCATAGGACACCTCTCCTACGAGCAGTACTTC
TRBV7-3	NA	15	NA	TRBJ2-3	CASSLITGNTDTQYF	TGTGCCAGCAGCTTAATCACGGGGAACACAGATACGCAGTATTTT
TRBV29-1	once	13	TRBD1	TRBJ1-2	CSVSDREGYGYTF	TGCAGCGTTTCGGACAGGGAGGGCTATGGCTACACCTTC
TRBV25-1	NA	14	TRBD1	TRBJ1-1	CASGWTGVATEAFF	TGTGCCAGCGGATGGACAGGGGTGGCCACTGAAGCTTTCTTT
TRBV19	few	14	TRBD1	TRBJ1-4	CASSRGQTYEKLFF	TGTGCCAGTAGTAGGGGACAGACGTATGAAAAACTGTTTTTT
TRBV7-9	NA	13	NA	TRBJ1-2	CASSLVADYGYTF	TGTGCCAGCAGCTTAGTGGCGGACTATGGCTACACCTTC
TRBV5-1	few	14	NA	TRBJ2-1	CASSVNRDYNEQFF	TGCGCCAGCAGCGTTAACCGGGACTACAATGAGCAGTTCTTC
TRBV27	NA	15	TRBD2	TRBJ2-7	CASSHTSGYSYEQYF	TGTGCCAGCAGCCATACTAGCGGTTACTCCTACGAGCAGTACTTC
TRBV11-2	few	13	NA	TRBJ2-7	CASSLKQGFEQYF	TGTGCCAGCAGCCTCAAACAGGGTTTCGAGCAGTACTTC
TRBV27	NA	14	NA	TRBJ1-2	CASSPRQILDGYTF	TGTGCCAGCAGTCCTAGACAGATTCTCGATGGCTACACCTTC
TRBV14	NA	13	NA	TRBJ2-1	CASSWAEYNEQFF	TGTGCCAGCAGTTGGGCGGAGTACAATGAGCAGTTCTTC
TRBV10-2	NA	14	NA	TRBJ2-7	CASSESDGTYEQYF	TGCGCCAGCAGTGAGTCCGACGGAACCTACGAGCAGTACTTC
TRBV6-5	NA	14	NA	TRBJ2-1	CASSYEVGRGEQFF	TGTGCCAGCAGTTACGAGGTGGGGCGTGGTGAGCAGTTCTTC
TRBV5-1	once	14	TRBD1	TRBJ1-2	CASSLGQGANGYTF	TGCGCCAGCAGCTTGGGACAGGGAGCAAATGGCTACACCTTC
TRBV2	NA	15	NA	TRBJ2-5	CASGPAGMGKETQYF	TGTGCCAGCGGCCCGGCCGGGATGGGGAAAGAGACCCAGTACTTC
TRBV30	NA	11	TRBD2	TRBJ2-5	CAWSGGGTQYF	TGTGCCTGGAGTGGGGGGGGGACCCAGTACTTC
TRBV5-1	NA	13	NA	TRBJ1-1	CASSWGFGTEAFF	TGCGCCAGCAGCTGGGGGTTCGGGACTGAAGCTTTCTTT
TRBV28	NA	17	NA	TRBJ2-7	CASSFAVGGGSSYEQYF	TGTGCCAGCAGTTTTGCAGTGGGGGGCGGGAGCTCCTACGAGCAGTACTTC
TRBV7-6	once	13	TRBD2	TRBJ2-2	CASSWGGTGELFF	TGTGCCAGCAGCTGGGGGGGTACCGGGGAGCTGTTTTTT
TRBV10-2	NA	13	TRBD2	TRBJ2-5	CASSGWGGETQYF	TGCGCCAGCAGTGGGTGGGGGGGTGAGACCCAGTACTTC
TRBV6-5	NA	14	NA	TRBJ2-1	CASNKYRYGNEQFF	TGTGCCAGCAATAAATACCGGTACGGCAATGAGCAGTTCTTC
TRBV28	NA	14	NA	TRBJ2-1	CASSFRGFYNEQFF	TGTGCCAGCAGTTTCAGGGGTTTTTACAATGAGCAGTTCTTC
TRBV10-1	NA	14	TRBD2	TRBJ2-1	CASSTGGSGNEQFF	TGCGCCAGCAGTACGGGAGGGTCAGGAAATGAGCAGTTCTTC
TRBV4-1	NA	16	TRBD2	TRBJ2-7	CASSQFTSGGSYEQYF	TGCGCCAGCAGCCAATTCACTAGCGGGGGCTCCTACGAGCAGTACTTC
TRBV2	NA	15	NA	TRBJ1-5	CASSEDRGYNQPQHF	TGTGCCAGCAGTGAAGATAGGGGGTACAATCAGCCCCAGCATTTT
TRBV28	NA	14	NA	TRBJ1-3	CASNLQGSGNTIYF	TGTGCCAGCAACCTACAGGGCTCTGGAAACACCATATATTTT
TRBV6-5	once	13	NA	TRBJ2-7	CASSYSSGPEQYF	TGTGCCAGCAGTTACTCTTCGGGGCCCGAGCAGTACTTC
TRBV6-1	NA	15	TRBD1	TRBJ1-1	CASSLKGAQNTEAFF	TGTGCCAGCAGCCTTAAGGGGGCCCAGAACACTGAAGCTTTCTTT
TRBV7-2	NA	17	TRBD2	TRBJ2-5	CASSLVASGRGRETQYF	TGTGCCAGCAGCTTAGTTGCTAGCGGGAGGGGGCGAGAGACCCAGTACTTC
TRBV10-1	NA	13	NA	TRBJ2-1	CASSDGTYNEQFF	TGCGCCAGCAGTGATGGGACGTACAATGAGCAGTTCTTC
TRBV6-5	NA	15	TRBD2	TRBJ2-5	CASSASGGAQETQYF	TGTGCCAGCAGCGCCAGCGGGGGGGCTCAAGAGACCCAGTACTTC
TRBV6-5	NA	15	NA	TRBJ2-5	CASSFYLGGEETQYF	TGTGCCAGCTCGTTCTATCTAGGGGGGGAAGAGACCCAGTACTTC
TRBV27	NA	16	NA	TRBJ2-2	CASSLGTASNTGELFF	TGTGCCAGCAGTTTAGGTACAGCGTCCAACACCGGGGAGCTGTTTTTT
TRBV5-4	NA	15	TRBD2	TRBJ2-3	CASSLIAGGTDTQYF	TGTGCCAGCAGCCTTATAGCGGGGGGGACAGATACGCAGTATTTT
TRBV29-1	NA	14	TRBD1	TRBJ1-3	CSVAQRQGGNTIYF	TGCAGCGTTGCCCAGCGACAGGGTGGAAACACCATATATTTT
TRBV9	once	12	NA	TRBJ2-7	CASSDQGLRQYF	TGTGCCAGCAGTGATCAGGGACTCAGGCAGTACTTC
TRBV2	NA	14	TRBD2	TRBJ2-4	CASTGALAGPIQYF	TGTGCCAGCACCGGGGCACTAGCGGGGCCCATTCAGTACTTC
TRBV5-5	NA	15	TRBD1	TRBJ1-5	CASSSQGGSNQPQHF	TGTGCCAGCAGCTCCCAGGGGGGGAGCAATCAGCCCCAGCATTTT
TRBV5-4	NA	16	NA	TRBJ1-6	CASSLAKWGYNSPLHF	TGTGCCAGCAGCTTGGCCAAGTGGGGTTATAATTCACCCCTCCACTTT
TRBV5-1	NA	14	TRBD1	TRBJ1-2	CASSSQGVSYGYTF	TGCGCCAGCAGCTCGCAGGGGGTTAGCTATGGCTACACCTTC
TRBV7-2	NA	15	NA	TRBJ2-6	CASSLVNSGANVLTF	TGTGCCAGCAGCTTAGTGAACTCTGGGGCCAACGTCCTGACTTTC
TRBV6-1	NA	14	TRBD1	TRBJ1-2	CASSGQGEHYGYTF	TGTGCCAGCAGTGGACAGGGGGAGCACTATGGCTACACCTTC
TRBV7-9	NA	13	TRBD1	TRBJ2-7	CASSLDRGYEQYF	TGTGCCAGCAGCTTAGACAGGGGCTACGAGCAGTACTTC
TRBV6-5	NA	13	TRBD1	TRBJ2-5	CASSNDRGETQYF	TGTGCCAGCAGTAATGACAGGGGGGAGACCCAGTACTTC
TRBV4-2	NA	17	TRBD2	TRBJ2-1	CASSLGASGRAYNEQFF	TGTGCCAGCAGCCTAGGAGCTAGCGGGAGGGCCTACAATGAGCAGTTCTTC
TRBV29-1	NA	13	TRBD1	TRBJ1-2	CSVLTTGREGYTF	TGCAGCGTCTTAACGACAGGGCGGGAGGGCTACACCTTC
TRBV7-3	NA	14	TRBD1	TRBJ2-1	CASSLGQGYNEQFF	TGTGCCAGCAGCTTAGGACAGGGGTACAATGAGCAGTTCTTC
TRBV25-1	NA	12	NA	TRBJ2-1	CASSTSYNEQFF	TGTGCCAGCAGTACCTCCTACAATGAGCAGTTCTTC
TRBV7-9	NA	12	NA	TRBJ1-1	CASSNTEVWAFF	TGTGCCAGCAGCAACACTGAGGTATGGGCTTTCTTT
TRBV11-2	NA	14	NA	TRBJ2-2	CASSLDLGLGELFF	TGTGCCAGCAGCTTAGATTTGGGGTTAGGGGAGCTGTTTTTT
TRBV19	NA	16	TRBD2	TRBJ2-7	CASSITSGSRAYEQYF	TGTGCCAGTAGTATCACTAGCGGGAGCAGAGCCTACGAGCAGTACTTC
TRBV11-1	NA	12	NA	TRBJ1-1	CASSLDGTEAFF	TGTGCCAGCAGCTTAGATGGCACTGAAGCTTTCTTT
TRBV18	once	16	NA	TRBJ1-1	CASSPYSQGTNTEAFF	TGTGCCAGCTCACCCTACTCACAGGGAACGAACACTGAAGCTTTCTTT
TRBV6-5	NA	14	NA	TRBJ1-2	CASSYDQAAYGYTF	TGTGCCAGCAGTTACGATCAGGCAGCCTATGGCTACACCTTC
TRBV19	once	14	NA	TRBJ1-1	CASSIVGRGSGAFF	TGTGCCAGTAGTATAGTAGGGCGAGGGAGTGGAGCTTTCTTT
TRBV7-2	NA	16	NA	TRBJ1-4	CASSPQGRQPNEKLFF	TGTGCCAGCAGCCCCCAGGGCCGTCAGCCAAATGAAAAACTGTTTTTT
TRBV6-1	once	16	TRBD1	TRBJ2-7	CASSEPGQVNSYEQYF	TGTGCCAGCAGTGAACCCGGACAGGTCAACTCCTACGAGCAGTACTTC
TRBV5-1	NA	17	TRBD2	TRBJ2-1	CASSFLAGGLSYNEQFF	TGCGCCAGCAGCTTTCTAGCGGGGGGGCTTTCCTACAATGAGCAGTTCTTC
TRBV16	NA	14	NA	TRBJ1-1	CASSSPRVNTEAFF	TGTGCCAGCAGCTCGCCCAGGGTCAACACTGAAGCTTTCTTT